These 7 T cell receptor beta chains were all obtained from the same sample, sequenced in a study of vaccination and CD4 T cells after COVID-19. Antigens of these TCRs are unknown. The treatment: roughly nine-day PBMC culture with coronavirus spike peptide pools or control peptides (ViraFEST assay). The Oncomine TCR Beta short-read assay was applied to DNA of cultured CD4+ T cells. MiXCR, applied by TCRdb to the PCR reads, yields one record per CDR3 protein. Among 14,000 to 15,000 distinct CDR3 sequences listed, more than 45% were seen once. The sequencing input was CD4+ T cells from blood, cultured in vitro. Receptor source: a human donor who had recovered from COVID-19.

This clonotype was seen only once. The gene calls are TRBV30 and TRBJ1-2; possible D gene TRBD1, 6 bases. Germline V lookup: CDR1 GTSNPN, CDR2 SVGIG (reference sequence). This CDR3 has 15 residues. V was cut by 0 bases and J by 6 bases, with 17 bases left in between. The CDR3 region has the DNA TGTGCCTGGAGTGTGGGGGACATGTTTTCGCATGGCTACACCTTC. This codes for CAWSVGDMFSHGYTF.

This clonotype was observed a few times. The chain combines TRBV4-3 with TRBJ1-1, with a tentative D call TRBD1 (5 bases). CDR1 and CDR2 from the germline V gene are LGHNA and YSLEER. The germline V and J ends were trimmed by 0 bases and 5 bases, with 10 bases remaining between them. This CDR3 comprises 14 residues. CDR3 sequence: CASSQEVRGTEAFF. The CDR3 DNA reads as TGCGCCAGCAGCCAAGAGGTTAGGGGAACTGAAGCTTTCTTT.

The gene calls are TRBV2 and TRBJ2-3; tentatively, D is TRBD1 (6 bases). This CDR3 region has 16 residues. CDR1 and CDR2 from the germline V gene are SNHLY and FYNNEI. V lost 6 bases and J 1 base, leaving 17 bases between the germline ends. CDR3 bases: TGTGCCAGCAGCCGGGACACTTCGTCGGGCACAGATACGCAGTATTTT. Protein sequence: CASSRDTSSGTDTQYF.

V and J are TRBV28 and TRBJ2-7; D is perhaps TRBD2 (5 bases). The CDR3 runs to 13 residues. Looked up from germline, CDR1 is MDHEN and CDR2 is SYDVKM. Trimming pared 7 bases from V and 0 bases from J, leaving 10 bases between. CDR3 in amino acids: CASIRTSSYEQYF. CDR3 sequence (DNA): TGTGCCAGCATCCGGACTTCCTCCTACGAGCAGTACTTC.

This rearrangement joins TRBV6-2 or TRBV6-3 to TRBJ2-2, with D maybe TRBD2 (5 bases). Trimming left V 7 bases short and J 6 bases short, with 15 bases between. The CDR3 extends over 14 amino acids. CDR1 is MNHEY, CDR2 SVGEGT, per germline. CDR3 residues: CASKEGTLAGELFF. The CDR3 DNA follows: TGTGCCAGCAAAGAGGGAACCCTGGCCGGGGAGCTGTTTTTT.

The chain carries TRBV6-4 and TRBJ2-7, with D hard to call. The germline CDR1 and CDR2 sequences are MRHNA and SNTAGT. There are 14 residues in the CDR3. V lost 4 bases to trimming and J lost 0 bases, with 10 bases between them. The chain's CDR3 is CASSVDASSYEQYF. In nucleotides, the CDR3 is TGTGCCAGCAGTGTGGACGCCAGCTCCTACGAGCAGTACTTC.

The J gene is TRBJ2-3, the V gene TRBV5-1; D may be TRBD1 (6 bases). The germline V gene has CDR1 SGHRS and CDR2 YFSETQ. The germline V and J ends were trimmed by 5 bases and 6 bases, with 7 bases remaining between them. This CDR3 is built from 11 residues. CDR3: CASRGADTQYF. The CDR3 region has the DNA TGCGCCAGCAGGGGGGCGGATACGCAGTATTTT.